This is a list of T cell receptor beta chains from one sample in a study of a mutant IDH1 vaccine in newly diagnosed glioma. No antigens are known for them. Sequenced by immunoSEQ multiplex PCR; TCRdb stores in-frame clones only, minus some. Among 25,000 to 35,000 clones listed, roughly 89% were seen once. Sequenced material: PBMCs, taken from a glioma patient whose treatment included an IDH1 peptide vaccine. These receptors were collected from a young man with glioma. CDR3s include the opening cysteine and the closing phenylalanine or tryptophan. A D gene is named only where the DNA matches it firmly. Rows give clone size only sometimes, using once, few, many, or a class for an expanded clone.

D: NA; V: TRBV29-1; J: TRBJ2-2; size: NA; CDR3: CSVLRRAGELFF; DNA: TGCAGCGTCCTAAGGAGGGCAGGGGAGCTGTTTTTT
D: NA; V: TRBV4-3; J: TRBJ1-1; size: NA; CDR3: CASSQSRTRQAFF; DNA: TGCGCCAGCAGCCAATCCAGGACAAGACAAGCTTTCTTT
D: TRBD1; V: TRBV19; J: TRBJ1-1; size: hyperexpanded; CDR3: CASSIDWTGGMNTEAFF; DNA: TGTGCCAGTAGTATAGACTGGACAGGGGGCATGAACACTGAAGCTTTCTTT
D: NA; V: TRBV7-2; J: TRBJ1-4; size: NA; CDR3: CASSFRGGDEKLFF; DNA: TGTGCCAGCAGCTTTAGGGGAGGCGATGAAAAACTGTTTTTT
D: TRBD2; V: TRBV5-1; J: TRBJ2-1; size: NA; CDR3: CASSPGLAEYNEQFF; DNA: TGCGCCAGCAGCCCCGGACTAGCGGAGTACAATGAGCAGTTCTTC
D: NA; V: TRBV6-1; J: TRBJ1-2; size: NA; CDR3: CASSEPQIYGYTF; DNA: TGTGCCAGCAGTGAACCGCAAATTTATGGCTACACCTTC
D: NA; V: TRBV5-1; J: TRBJ1-4; size: NA; CDR3: CASSIGPGGGREKLFF; DNA: TGCGCCAGCAGCATAGGACCCGGGGGCGGGCGTGAAAAACTGTTTTTT
D: NA; V: TRBV5-1; J: TRBJ1-1; size: NA; CDR3: CASSLVWGGTEAFF; DNA: TGCGCCAGCAGCTTGGTATGGGGTGGGACTGAAGCTTTCTTT
D: NA; V: TRBV6-4; J: TRBJ2-1; size: few; CDR3: CASSDLVTNEQFF; DNA: TGTGCCAGCAGTGACTTGGTCACCAATGAGCAGTTCTTC
D: TRBD2; V: TRBV29-1; J: TRBJ2-1; size: once; CDR3: CSVGTSGNNEQFF; DNA: TGCAGCGTTGGGACTAGCGGGAATAATGAGCAGTTCTTC
D: NA; V: TRBV14; J: TRBJ2-7; size: NA; CDR3: CASSQRTGLGYYEQYF; DNA: TGTGCCAGCAGCCAACGTACAGGATTAGGGTACTACGAGCAGTACTTC
D: TRBD1; V: TRBV29-1; J: TRBJ2-3; size: NA; CDR3: CSISGRGTDTQYF; DNA: TGCAGCATTTCAGGCAGGGGGACAGATACGCAGTATTTT
D: NA; V: TRBV30; J: TRBJ1-4; size: NA; CDR3: CAWSAMDSFNEKLFF; DNA: TGTGCCTGGAGTGCAATGGACAGTTTTAATGAAAAACTGTTTTTT
D: NA; V: TRBV29-1; J: TRBJ2-7; size: NA; CDR3: CSVERQTEQYF; DNA: TGCAGCGTTGAACGTCAGACTGAGCAGTACTTC
D: NA; V: TRBV7-8; J: TRBJ1-1; size: NA; CDR3: CASSRNPEEYTEAFF; DNA: TGTGCCAGCAGCCGAAACCCAGAGGAGTACACTGAAGCTTTCTTT
D: NA; V: TRBV27; J: TRBJ2-7; size: NA; CDR3: CASSLANSYEQYF; DNA: TGTGCCAGCAGTTTAGCGAACTCCTACGAGCAGTACTTC
D: NA; V: TRBV6-6; J: TRBJ2-3; size: NA; CDR3: CASSYDRDHTDTQYF; DNA: TGTGCCAGCAGTTACGACCGGGACCACACAGATACGCAGTATTTT
D: TRBD1; V: TRBV6-1; J: TRBJ2-1; size: NA; CDR3: CASSEGDRGRRNEQFF; DNA: TGTGCCAGCAGTGAAGGGGACAGGGGGCGTAGGAATGAGCAGTTCTTC
D: NA; V: TRBV6-1; J: TRBJ1-6; size: NA; CDR3: CASIGGDSYNSPLHF; DNA: TGTGCCAGCATTGGGGGGGACTCCTATAATTCACCCCTCCACTTT
D: NA; V: TRBV2; J: TRBJ1-4; size: NA; CDR3: CASSEEVEGKLFF; DNA: TGTGCCAGCAGTGAAGAAGTTGAAGGAAAACTGTTTTTT
D: TRBD1; V: TRBV14; J: TRBJ1-2; size: NA; CDR3: CASSQAGTASNYGYTF; DNA: TGTGCCAGCAGCCAAGCCGGGACAGCCTCTAACTATGGCTACACCTTC
D: TRBD1; V: TRBV18; J: TRBJ2-1; size: NA; CDR3: CASSPGQGLYNEQFF; DNA: TGTGCCAGCTCGCCGGGACAGGGTTTGTACAATGAGCAGTTCTTC
D: TRBD1; V: TRBV30; J: TRBJ2-5; size: NA; CDR3: CAWSRDRETQYF; DNA: TGTGCCTGGTCCAGGGACAGGGAGACCCAGTACTTC
D: NA; V: TRBV25-1; J: TRBJ1-2; size: NA; CDR3: CASSEYSWAPDGYTF; DNA: TGTGCCAGCAGTGAATATTCTTGGGCACCCGATGGCTACACCTTC
D: NA; V: TRBV7-9; J: TRBJ1-2; size: NA; CDR3: CASSFDTYGYTF; DNA: TGTGCCAGCAGTTTCGACACCTATGGCTACACCTTC
D: NA; V: TRBV9; J: TRBJ2-3; size: NA; CDR3: CASSPPGGSVTQYF; DNA: TGTGCCAGCAGCCCCCCAGGCGGTAGCGTGACGCAGTATTTT
D: NA; V: TRBV5-1; J: TRBJ2-7; size: NA; CDR3: CASSLEGEQYF; DNA: TGCGCCAGCAGCTTGGAAGGTGAGCAGTACTTC
D: TRBD2; V: TRBV4-2; J: TRBJ2-7; size: NA; CDR3: CASSQDHALADYPYEQYF; DNA: TGTGCCAGCAGCCAAGATCACGCGCTAGCGGATTACCCCTACGAGCAGTACTTC
D: NA; V: TRBV5-1; J: TRBJ1-1; size: NA; CDR3: CASRLGGSEAFF; DNA: TGCGCCAGCCGACTGGGCGGTTCTGAAGCTTTCTTT
D: NA; V: TRBV6-6; J: TRBJ2-5; size: once; CDR3: CASSYVETQYF; DNA: TGTGCCAGCAGTTACGTAGAGACCCAGTACTTC
D: NA; V: TRBV29-1; J: TRBJ2-1; size: NA; CDR3: CSVDYNEQFF; DNA: TGCAGCGTGGACTACAATGAGCAGTTCTTC
D: TRBD2; V: TRBV6-1; J: TRBJ2-5; size: NA; CDR3: CAIKTSGGAETQYF; DNA: TGTGCCATAAAGACTAGCGGGGGCGCAGAGACCCAGTACTTC
D: TRBD2; V: TRBV27; J: TRBJ2-5; size: NA; CDR3: CAEARLAAQETQYF; DNA: TGTGCCGAAGCAAGGCTAGCGGCTCAAGAGACCCAGTACTTC
D: TRBD1; V: TRBV11-2; J: TRBJ1-2; size: NA; CDR3: CASSPGQGAYGYTF; DNA: TGTGCCAGCAGCCCAGGACAGGGGGCTTATGGCTACACCTTC
D: NA; V: TRBV7-9; J: TRBJ2-5; size: NA; CDR3: CASGDMETQYF; DNA: TGTGCCAGCGGCGACATGGAGACCCAGTACTTC
D: NA; V: TRBV7-8; J: TRBJ2-1; size: NA; CDR3: CASTISGTSYNEQFF; DNA: TGTGCCAGCACCATTAGCGGCACCTCCTACAATGAGCAGTTCTTC
D: TRBD1; V: TRBV5-1; J: TRBJ1-2; size: NA; CDR3: CASSVGTASLNYGYTF; DNA: TGCGCCAGCAGCGTGGGGACAGCAAGCCTTAACTATGGCTACACCTTC
D: NA; V: TRBV29-1; J: TRBJ2-2; size: NA; CDR3: CSAVITGELFF; DNA: TGCAGCGCCGTTATCACCGGGGAGCTGTTTTTT
D: NA; V: TRBV29-1; J: TRBJ2-3; size: NA; CDR3: CSTMTGLAYSTDTQYF; DNA: TGCAGCACAATGACCGGGCTAGCGTATAGCACAGATACGCAGTATTTT
D: NA; V: TRBV10-3; J: TRBJ2-7; size: NA; CDR3: CAISESDYEQYF; DNA: TGTGCCATCAGTGAGAGCGATTACGAGCAGTACTTC
D: TRBD2; V: TRBV4-1; J: TRBJ2-1; size: NA; CDR3: CASSPSGTSGRVNEQFF; DNA: TGCGCCAGCAGCCCTTCCGGGACTAGCGGGAGGGTGAATGAGCAGTTCTTC
D: TRBD2; V: TRBV7-9; J: TRBJ2-7; size: NA; CDR3: CASSLRPREDDDEQYF; DNA: TGTGCCAGCAGCTTAAGGCCGCGGGAGGACGATGACGAGCAGTACTTC
D: TRBD2; V: TRBV5-5; J: TRBJ2-5; size: once; CDR3: CASSLTSGMQETQYF; DNA: TGTGCCAGCAGCTTAACTAGCGGGATGCAAGAGACCCAGTACTTC
D: NA; V: TRBV7-9; J: TRBJ2-5; size: NA; CDR3: CASTPLQETQYF; DNA: TGTGCCAGCACCCCCCTACAAGAGACCCAGTACTTC
D: TRBD2; V: TRBV9; J: TRBJ2-7; size: NA; CDR3: CASSVRLAGYYEQYF; DNA: TGTGCCAGCAGCGTCCGACTAGCGGGATACTACGAGCAGTACTTC
D: NA; V: TRBV4-3; J: TRBJ1-5; size: NA; CDR3: CASSQSGGLSEPQHF; DNA: TGCGCCAGCAGCCAATCCGGGGGCCTCAGTGAGCCCCAGCATTTT
D: TRBD1; V: TRBV2; J: TRBJ1-2; size: NA; CDR3: CASRVQGKGYGYTF; DNA: TGTGCCAGCAGGGTACAGGGGAAAGGCTATGGCTACACCTTC
D: NA; V: TRBV5-4; J: TRBJ1-2; size: NA; CDR3: CASSFGGGGYGYTF; DNA: TGTGCCAGCAGCTTCGGGGGAGGTGGCTATGGCTACACCTTC
D: NA; V: TRBV6-5; J: TRBJ1-1; size: few; CDR3: CASRRERDTEAFF; DNA: TGTGCCAGCAGAAGGGAACGGGACACTGAAGCTTTCTTT
D: TRBD1; V: TRBV18; J: TRBJ1-3; size: NA; CDR3: CASSPRSSATGGSSGNTIYF; DNA: TGTGCCAGCTCACCACGATCTTCGGCCACAGGGGGCAGCTCTGGAAACACCATATATTTT